This T cell receptor (beta chain) was sequenced during a study of T cell changes during pregnancy in multiple sclerosis. Germline V gene sequence: CDR1 ENHRY, CDR2 SYGVKD. The CDR3 is 15 residues long. After removal of 6 bases from V and 1 base from J, the junction contained 4 bases not matched to a gene. The protocol was immunoSEQ multiplex PCR, while the TCRdb copy is restricted to in-frame clones and leaves out a portion. The sample lists 26,000 or so clones, approximately 91% occurring once. This sequence joins TRBV10-3 and TRBJ1-1; TRBD1 matches at 11 bases. This receptor was identified in a female donor with multiple sclerosis, enrolled in a pregnancy study. The sequences come from CD8+ T cells from peripheral blood mononuclear cells, collected in the second trimester of pregnancy. The CDR3 region is CAISRTGGRNTEAFF. DNA for the CDR3: TGTGCCATCAGCCGGACAGGGGGCAGGAACACTGAAGCTTTCTTT.